This T cell receptor beta chain was obtained from a study of cytomegalovirus exposure and HLA in healthy donors. Study context: Genetic ancestry analysis placed about 76% of the approximately 400 donors that were genotyped in the Caucasian-associated cluster.

The CDR3 has 15 amino acids. V lost 6 bases to trimming and J lost 7 bases; unmatched junction nucleotides: 14. Looked up from germline, CDR1 is SGHDN and CDR2 is FVKESK. Vbeta (60) and Jbeta (13) primers were used in the PCR. Using immunoSEQ multiplex PCR, the repertoire was profiled, and TCRdb retains in-frame clones only, with some absent. The sample holds approximately 100,000 clones, roughly 77% seen once. This chain uses TRBV14 with TRBJ1-2, with 7 nucleotides matching TRBD1. The sequencing input was PBMCs. The receptor was derived from a man aged 40-49 years in good health and CMV-seronegative. Written as DNA, the CDR3 is TGTGCCAGCAGTTTAAACAGGGGCCCGGCAAGTGGCTACACCTTC. Translation gives CASSLNRGPASGYTF.